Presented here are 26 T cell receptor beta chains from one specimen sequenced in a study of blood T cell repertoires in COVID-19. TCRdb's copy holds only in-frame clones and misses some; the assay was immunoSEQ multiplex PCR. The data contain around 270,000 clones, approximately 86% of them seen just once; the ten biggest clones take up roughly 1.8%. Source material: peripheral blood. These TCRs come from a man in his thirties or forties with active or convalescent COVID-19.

The CDR3 loop is CASSLSSASEQFF. CDR3 nucleotide sequence: TGTGCCAGCAGCTTATCTAGCGCGTCGGAGCAGTTCTTC. The chain uses TRBV11-3 and TRBJ2-1; TRBD2 might be the D (6 bases). This CDR3 contains 13 residues. Trimming took 2 bases from V and 10 from J, leaving 12 bases between them. The germline gives CDR1 SGHNT, CDR2 YENEEA.

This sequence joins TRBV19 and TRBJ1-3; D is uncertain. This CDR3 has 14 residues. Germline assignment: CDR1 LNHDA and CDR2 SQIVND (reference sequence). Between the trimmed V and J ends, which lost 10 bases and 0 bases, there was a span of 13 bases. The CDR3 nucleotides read TGTGCCACCTCCTTGTCAGACTCTGGAAACACCATATATTTT. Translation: CATSLSDSGNTIYF.

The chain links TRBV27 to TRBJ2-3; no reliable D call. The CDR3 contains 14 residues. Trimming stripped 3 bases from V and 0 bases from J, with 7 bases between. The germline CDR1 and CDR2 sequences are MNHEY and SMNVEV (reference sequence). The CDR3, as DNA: TGTGCCAGCAGTTTGGGCTGGAGCACAGATACGCAGTATTTT. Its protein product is CASSLGWSTDTQYF.

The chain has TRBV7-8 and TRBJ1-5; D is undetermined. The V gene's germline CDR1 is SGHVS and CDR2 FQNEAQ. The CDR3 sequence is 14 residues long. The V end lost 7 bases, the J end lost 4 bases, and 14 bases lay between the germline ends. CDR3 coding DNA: TGTGCCAGCAACGACAAGTTGGATAATCAGCCCCAGCATTTT. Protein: CASNDKLDNQPQHF.

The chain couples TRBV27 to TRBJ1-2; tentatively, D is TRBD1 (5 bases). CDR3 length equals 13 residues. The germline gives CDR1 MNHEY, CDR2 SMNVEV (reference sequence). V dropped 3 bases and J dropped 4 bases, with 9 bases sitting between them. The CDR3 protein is CASSFGGGYGYTF. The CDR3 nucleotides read TGTGCCAGCAGTTTTGGGGGGGGCTATGGCTACACCTTC.

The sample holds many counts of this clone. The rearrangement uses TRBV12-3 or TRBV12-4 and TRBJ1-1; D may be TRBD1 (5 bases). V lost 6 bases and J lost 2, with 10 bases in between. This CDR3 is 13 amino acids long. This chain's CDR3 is CASSTDTNTEAFF. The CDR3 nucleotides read TGTGCCAGCAGCACGGACACAAACACTGAAGCTTTCTTT.

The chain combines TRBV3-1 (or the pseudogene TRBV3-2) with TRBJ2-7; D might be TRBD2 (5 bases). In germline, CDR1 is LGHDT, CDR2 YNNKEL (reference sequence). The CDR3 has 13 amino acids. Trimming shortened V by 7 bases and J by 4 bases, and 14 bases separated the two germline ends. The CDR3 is CASTRVGSYEQYF. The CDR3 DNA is TGTGCCAGCACGAGGGTAGGGTCATACGAGCAGTACTTC.

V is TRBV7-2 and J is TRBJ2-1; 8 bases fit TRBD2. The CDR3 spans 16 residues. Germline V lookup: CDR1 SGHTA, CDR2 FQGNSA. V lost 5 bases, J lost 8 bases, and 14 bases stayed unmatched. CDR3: CASSENGGAGIDEQFF. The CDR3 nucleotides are TGTGCCAGCAGCGAAAACGGGGGGGCCGGGATTGATGAGCAGTTCTTC. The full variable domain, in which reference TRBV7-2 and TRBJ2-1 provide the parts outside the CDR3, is GAGVSQSPSNKVTEKGKDVELRCDPISGHTALYWYRQSLGQGLEFLIYFQGNSAPDKSGLPSDRFSAERTGGSVSTLTIQRTQQEDSAVYLCASSENGGAGIDEQFFGPGTRLTVL.

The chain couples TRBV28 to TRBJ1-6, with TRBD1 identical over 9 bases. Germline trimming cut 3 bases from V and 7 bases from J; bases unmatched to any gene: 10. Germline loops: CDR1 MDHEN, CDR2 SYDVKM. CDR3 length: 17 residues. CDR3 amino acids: CASSFFFRGQGNSPLHF. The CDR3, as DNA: TGTGCCAGCAGTTTTTTCTTTAGGGGACAGGGCAATTCACCCCTCCACTTT.

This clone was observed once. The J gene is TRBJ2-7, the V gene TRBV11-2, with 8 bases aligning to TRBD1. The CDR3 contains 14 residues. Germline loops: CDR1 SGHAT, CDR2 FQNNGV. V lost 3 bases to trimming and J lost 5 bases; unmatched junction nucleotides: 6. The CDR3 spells CASSFWTGTDEQYF. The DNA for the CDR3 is TGTGCCAGCAGCTTCTGGACAGGGACAGACGAGCAGTACTTC.

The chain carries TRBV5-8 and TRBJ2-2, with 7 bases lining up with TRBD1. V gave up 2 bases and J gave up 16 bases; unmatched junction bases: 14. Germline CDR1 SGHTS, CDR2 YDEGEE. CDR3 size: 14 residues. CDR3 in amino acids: CASSFHPTGFLGFF. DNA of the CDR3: TGTGCCAGCAGCTTCCATCCGACAGGGTTTTTGGGGTTTTTT. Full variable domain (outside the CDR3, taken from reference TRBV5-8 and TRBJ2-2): EAGVTQSPTHLIKTRGQQATLRCSPISGHTSVYWYQQALGLGLQFLLWYDEGEERNRGNFPPRFSGRQFPNYSSELNVNALELEDSALYLCASSFHPTGFLGFFGEGSRLTVL.

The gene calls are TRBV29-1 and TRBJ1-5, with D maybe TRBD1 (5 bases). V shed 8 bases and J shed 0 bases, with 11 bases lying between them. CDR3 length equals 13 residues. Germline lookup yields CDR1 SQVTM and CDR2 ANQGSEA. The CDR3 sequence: CSHIRASNQPQHF. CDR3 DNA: TGCAGCCATATCAGGGCTAGCAATCAGCCCCAGCATTTT.

The CDR3 spells CASSLTGGTANTEAFF. For the CDR3, the DNA is TGTGCCAGCAGCTTAACGGGAGGGACAGCTAACACTGAAGCTTTCTTT. The chain links TRBV11-3 to TRBJ1-1, with 7 bases identical to TRBD1. Germline trimming cut 2 bases from V and 2 bases from J; bases unmatched to any gene: 8. The CDR3 runs to 16 residues. Germline V gene lookup returns CDR1 SGHNT and CDR2 YENEEA.

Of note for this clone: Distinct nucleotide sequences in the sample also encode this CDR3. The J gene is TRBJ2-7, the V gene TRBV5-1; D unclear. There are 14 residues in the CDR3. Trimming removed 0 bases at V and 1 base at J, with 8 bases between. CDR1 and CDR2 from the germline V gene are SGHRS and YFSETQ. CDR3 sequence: CASSLVAGSYEQYF. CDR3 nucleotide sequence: TGCGCCAGCAGCTTGGTGGCAGGATCCTACGAGCAGTACTTC.

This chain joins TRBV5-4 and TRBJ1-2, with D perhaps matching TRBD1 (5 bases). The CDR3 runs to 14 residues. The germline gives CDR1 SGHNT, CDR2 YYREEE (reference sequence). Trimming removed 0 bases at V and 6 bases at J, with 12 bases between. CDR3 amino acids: CASSLVSGKNGYTF. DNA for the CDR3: TGTGCCAGCAGCTTGGTCTCAGGGAAGAATGGCTACACCTTC.

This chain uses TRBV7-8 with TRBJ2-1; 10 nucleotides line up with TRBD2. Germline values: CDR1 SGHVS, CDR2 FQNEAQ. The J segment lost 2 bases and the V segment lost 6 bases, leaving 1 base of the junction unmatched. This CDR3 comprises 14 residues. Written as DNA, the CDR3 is TGTGCCAGCAGGCTAGCGGGGGCCTACAATGAGCAGTTCTTC. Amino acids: CASRLAGAYNEQFF. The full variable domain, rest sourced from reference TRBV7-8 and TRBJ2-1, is GAGVSQSPRYKVAKRGQDVALRCDPISGHVSLFWYQQALGQGPEFLTYFQNEAQLDKSGLPSDRFFAERPEGSVSTLKIQRTQQEDSAVYLCASRLAGAYNEQFFGPGTRLTVL.

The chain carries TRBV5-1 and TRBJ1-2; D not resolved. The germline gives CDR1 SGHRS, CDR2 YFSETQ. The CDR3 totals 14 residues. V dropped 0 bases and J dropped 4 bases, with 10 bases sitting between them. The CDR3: CASSLAADFYGYTF. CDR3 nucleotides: TGCGCCAGCAGCTTGGCCGCAGACTTCTATGGCTACACCTTC.

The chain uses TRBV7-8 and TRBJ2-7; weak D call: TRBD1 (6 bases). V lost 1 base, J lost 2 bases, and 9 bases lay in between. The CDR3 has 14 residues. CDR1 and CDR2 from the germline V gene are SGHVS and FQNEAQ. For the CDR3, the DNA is TGTGCCAGCAGCTTAGGTGGACAGACCTACGAGCAGTACTTC. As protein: CASSLGGQTYEQYF.

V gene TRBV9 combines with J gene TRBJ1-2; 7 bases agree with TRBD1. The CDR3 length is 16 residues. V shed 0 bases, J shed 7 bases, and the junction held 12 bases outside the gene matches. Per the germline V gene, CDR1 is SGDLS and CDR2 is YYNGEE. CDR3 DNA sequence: TGTGCCAGCAGCGTAGCGGGGACAGCAAGTTTGGGTGGCTACACCTTC. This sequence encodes CASSVAGTASLGGYTF.

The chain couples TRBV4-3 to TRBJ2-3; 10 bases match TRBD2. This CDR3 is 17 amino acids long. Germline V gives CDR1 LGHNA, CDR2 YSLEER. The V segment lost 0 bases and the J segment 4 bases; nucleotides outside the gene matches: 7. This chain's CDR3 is CASSQDSGGAFADTQYF. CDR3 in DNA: TGCGCCAGCAGCCAAGACAGCGGGGGGGCCTTCGCAGATACGCAGTATTTT.

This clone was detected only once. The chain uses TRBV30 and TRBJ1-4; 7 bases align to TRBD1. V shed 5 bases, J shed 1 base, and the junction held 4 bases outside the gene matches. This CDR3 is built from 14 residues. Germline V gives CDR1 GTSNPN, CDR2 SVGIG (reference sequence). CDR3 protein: CAWGTGVTNEKLFF. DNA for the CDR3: TGTGCCTGGGGCACAGGGGTAACTAATGAAAAACTGTTTTTT.

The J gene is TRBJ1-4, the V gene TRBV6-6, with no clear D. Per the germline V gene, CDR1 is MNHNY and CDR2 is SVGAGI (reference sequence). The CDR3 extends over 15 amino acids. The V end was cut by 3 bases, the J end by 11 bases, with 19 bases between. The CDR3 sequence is CASSYSSGGVRKLFF. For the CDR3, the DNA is TGTGCCAGCAGTTATTCTAGTGGCGGTGTGCGGAAACTGTTTTTT.

For the CDR3, the DNA is TGTGCCAGCTCACCGAGGATGACAGGGAGCACAGATACGCAGTATTTT. This translates into CASSPRMTGSTDTQYF. This chain joins TRBV18 and TRBJ2-3; TRBD1 matches at 7 bases. Per the germline V gene, CDR1 is KGHSH and CDR2 is LQKENI. This CDR3 spans 16 amino acids. J gave up 0 bases and V 3 bases, and 6 bases lay outside the gene matches.

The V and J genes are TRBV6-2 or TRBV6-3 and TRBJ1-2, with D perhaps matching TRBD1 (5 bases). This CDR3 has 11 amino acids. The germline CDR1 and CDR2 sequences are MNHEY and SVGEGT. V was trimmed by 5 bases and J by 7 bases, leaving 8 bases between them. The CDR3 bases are TGTGCCAGCAGTCAGACAGTTGGCTACACCTTC. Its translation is CASSQTVGYTF.

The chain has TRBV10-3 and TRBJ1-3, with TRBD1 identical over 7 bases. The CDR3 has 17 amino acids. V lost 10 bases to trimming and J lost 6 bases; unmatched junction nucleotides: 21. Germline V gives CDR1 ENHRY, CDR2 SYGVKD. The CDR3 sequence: CATLQGLGEGAINTIYF. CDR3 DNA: TGTGCCACCCTGCAAGGGCTTGGTGAGGGGGCGATAAACACCATATATTTT.

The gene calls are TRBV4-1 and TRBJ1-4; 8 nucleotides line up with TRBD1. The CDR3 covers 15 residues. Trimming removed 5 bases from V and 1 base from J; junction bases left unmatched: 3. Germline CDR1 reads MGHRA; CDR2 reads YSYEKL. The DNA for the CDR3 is TGCGCCAGCAGCACTACAGGGGGAACTAATGAAAAACTGTTTTTT. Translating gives CASSTTGGTNEKLFF.